This T cell receptor beta chain was recovered during a study of blood T cell repertoires in COVID-19. On the study more broadly: The United States, Italy and Spain provided the acute and convalescent COVID-19 samples.

Repertoires were generated with immunoSEQ multiplex PCR, while TCRdb's copy carries only in-frame clones and drops some. The sample includes approximately 670,000 clones, 85% to 90% of them seen just once. Trimming removed 5 bases at V and 3 bases at J, with 16 bases between. Germline V CDR1 and CDR2: SGHAT, FQDESV (reference sequence). The length of the CDR3 is 15 residues. The rearrangement joins TRBV11-1 to TRBJ1-1; D gene unclear. The sample consisted of peripheral blood. This clonotype was sampled from a woman aged 18-35 years with acute or convalescent COVID-19. CDR3 in DNA: TGTGCCAGCAGCCCCGGCGCCGAGAGCGACACTGAAGCTTTCTTT. The encoded protein is CASSPGAESDTEAFF.